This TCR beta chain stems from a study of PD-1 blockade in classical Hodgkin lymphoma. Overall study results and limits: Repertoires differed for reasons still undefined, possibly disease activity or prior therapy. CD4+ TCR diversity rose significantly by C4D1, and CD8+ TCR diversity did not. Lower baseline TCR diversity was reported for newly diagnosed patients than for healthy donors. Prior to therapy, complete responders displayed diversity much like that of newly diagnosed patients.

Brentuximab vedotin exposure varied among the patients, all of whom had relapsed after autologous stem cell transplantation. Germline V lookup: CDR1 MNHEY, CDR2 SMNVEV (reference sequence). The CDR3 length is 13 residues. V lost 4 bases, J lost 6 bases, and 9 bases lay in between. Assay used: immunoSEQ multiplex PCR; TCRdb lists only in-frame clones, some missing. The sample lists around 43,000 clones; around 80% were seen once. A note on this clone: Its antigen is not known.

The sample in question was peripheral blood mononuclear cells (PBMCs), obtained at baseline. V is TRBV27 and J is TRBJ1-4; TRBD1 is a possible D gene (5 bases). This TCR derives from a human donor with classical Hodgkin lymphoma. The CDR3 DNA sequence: TGTGCCAGCAGTTCCGAAGGGGATGAAAAACTGTTTTTT. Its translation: CASSSEGDEKLFF.